The T cell receptor beta chain under discussion was sequenced for a study of CD8 T cells in Susac syndrome. The RNA, about 0.5 to 1 ug, was put through reverse transcription using random hexamers. TCRdb independently ran MiXCR on the immunoSEQ multiplex PCR reads; one entry per CDR3 protein. The sample holds more than 200,000 distinct CDR3 sequences, about 94% seen once. The multiple sclerosis controls, all treatment-naive patients, had relapsing-remitting disease that was stable or active. Study conclusions and caveats: In its TCR sequencing and HLA analysis, the study acknowledged that the number of individuals was relatively small.

As to this clonotype: Antigen: not known.

V shed 5 bases and J 4 bases; nucleotides not matched to a gene: 4. There are 15 residues in the CDR3. From germline, CDR1 is DFQATT and CDR2 SNEGSKA (reference sequence). This chain uses TRBV20-1 with TRBJ2-3, with TRBD2 matching over 15 bases. The sample consisted of CD4+ T cells from PBMCs. This TCR derives from a human donor with multiple sclerosis. As DNA, the CDR3 is TGCAGTGCTTCCGGACTAGCGGGGGGGGCAGATACGCAGTATTTT. Amino acid sequence: CSASGLAGGADTQYF.